This TCR beta chain was sequenced in a study of T cell responses to AZD1222 COVID-19 vaccine. Study-level points and caveats: Most donors were white British and more were female, and clonal diversity was possibly underestimated. Repertoires were sampled only after the peak T cell response. Targets within unmutated variant regions were reportedly found for nearly half of spike-specific TCRs. Following two doses of AZD1222, Spike-specific TCR breadth and depth rose.

Concerning this clone itself: Its specificity is unknown.

The CDR3 is 17 residues long. Germline CDR1 is LGHDT and CDR2 is YNNKEL (reference sequence). Deletions cut 1 base from V and 4 bases from J, with 18 bases between. Some clones are missing from TCRdb's copy, which holds only in-frame ones; the method was immunoSEQ multiplex PCR. The sample includes about 90,000 clones, approximately 89% of them seen just once. The source is an adult in good health. This sample comprised peripheral blood, obtained on day 0 of MenACWY control vaccination. V usage is TRBV3-1 (or the pseudogene TRBV3-2) and J usage is TRBJ2-3; possible D gene TRBD1, 5 bases. This CDR3 is CASSQVLAGQKADTQYF. The CDR3 region has the DNA TGTGCCAGCAGCCAAGTGTTGGCAGGGCAAAAAGCAGATACGCAGTATTTT.